A selection of T cell receptor beta chains follows, all from one sample in a study of tumor and adjacent non-tumor tissue in lung cancer. TCRdb reprocessed the multiplex PCR reads with MiXCR, giving one entry per CDR3 protein. Among 200,000 to 250,000 distinct CDR3 sequences listed, about 76% were seen once. What was sequenced was lung tumor tissue. Receptors originate from a man aged 55-75 years with non-small cell lung cancer. Each CDR3 is given with its conserved first and last residue. D genes are given only for firm matches. Size tells how often a clone was seen (once, few, many) or the class of an expanded clone, and some rows leave it out.

j_gene	v_gene	abundance	d_gene	CDR3nt	CDR3aa
TRBJ2-7	TRBV6-6	.	.	TGTGCCAGCAGTTATCAGGGAACCTACGAGCAGTGTTTC	CASSYQGTYEQCF
TRBJ1-1	TRBV6-5	many	.	.	CASSSSTVPAFF
TRBJ2-7	TRBV5-1	.	.	TGCGCCAGCAGCGTCCCACCGAGCTACGAGCAGTACTTC	CASSVPPSYEQYF
TRBJ2-7	TRBV30	.	.	TGTGCCTGGAGGAAAGAGGGAGTCTACGAGCAGTACTTC	CAWRKEGVYEQYF
TRBJ2-7	TRBV4-1	.	.	TGCGCCAGCATCCAAAATTTCGACTTAGGGACCTACGAGCAGTACTTC	CASIQNFDLGTYEQYF
TRBJ2-3	TRBV5-4	.	TRBD2	TGTGCCAGCAGCCCGAAAGCGGGAGGGCTTATGGATACGCAGTATTTT	CASSPKAGGLMDTQYF
TRBJ2-7	TRBV6-1	.	.	TGTGCCAGCAGTGAATTAGGACCTTCCGACGAGCAGTACTTC	CASSELGPSDEQYF
TRBJ2-7	TRBV6-5	many	TRBD1	TGTGCCAGCAGTCACCAACCGACAGGGCAAAGGGGCGAGCAGTACTTC	CASSHQPTGQRGEQYF
TRBJ1-4	TRBV11-2	.	.	TGTGCCAGCAGCTTCGACCGGGGACGAGAACAACTGTTTTTT	CASSFDRGREQLFF
TRBJ2-5	TRBV6-6	.	TRBD2	TGTGCCAGCAGTTCCCCCCACCGGGGGACTATCGGGATGGCAGAGATCCAGTACTTC	CASSSPHRGTIGMAEIQYF
TRBJ2-5	TRBV10-3	few	.	TGTGCCATCAGTGAGAAAGAGGCAGGTCAAGAGACCCAGTACTTC	CAISEKEAGQETQYF
TRBJ2-3	TRBV20-1	.	TRBD2	TGCAGTGTTCGAGCGGGAGTGCCGGGTTTT	CSVRAGVPGF
TRBJ2-1	TRBV5-1	.	.	TGCGCCAGCAGGTTTCTAGGGGGGGGCAACAATGAGCAGTTCTTC	CASRFLGGGNNEQFF
TRBJ2-1	TRBV11-2	.	.	TGTGCCAGCACTACGGGGCTGTGGAATGAGCAGTTCTTC	CASTTGLWNEQFF
TRBJ1-6	TRBV5-5	few	.	TGTGCCAGCAGTACCCAAGGGACTGGTAATTCACCCCTCCACTTT	CASSTQGTGNSPLHF
TRBJ2-5	TRBV11-3	.	.	TGTGCAAGCATTTTCGGACGGTCGGCAGAGACCCAGTACTTC	CASIFGRSAETQYF
TRBJ1-2	TRBV29-1	many	.	TGCAGCGCTGCAGGGAAGGGCTACACCTTC	CSAAGKGYTF
TRBJ1-1	TRBV12-3/TRBV12-4	few	.	TGTGCCAGCAGTTATGGGGGTGAGGCCTTCTTT	CASSYGGEAFF
TRBJ1-2	TRBV20-1	many	.	TGCAGTGCTAGAGATTCCCCAGCCTATGGCTACACCTTC	CSARDSPAYGYTF
TRBJ2-3	TRBV10-2	many	.	TGCGCCAGCAGTGAACCTAGCTTTCACTCGGATACGCAGTATTTT	CASSEPSFHSDTQYF
TRBJ2-7	TRBV11-2	.	TRBD2	TGTGCCTGCAGCTTAGGTGGCGCTAGCGGAGACGAGCAGTACTTC	CACSLGGASGDEQYF
TRBJ1-5	TRBV11-2	.	.	TGCGCCAGCAGCTTAGATCAGGGTCAGCCCCATCATTTT	CASSLDQGQPHHF
TRBJ2-1	TRBV11-2	.	.	TGTGCCAGCAGCTTAGGGAATAGCGGTGAGCAGTTCTTC	CASSLGNSGEQFF
TRBJ2-2	TRBV5-6	.	.	TGTGCCAGCAGCCCTGTCTCTGGCCGGAACACCGGGGAGCTGTTTTTT	CASSPVSGRNTGELFF
TRBJ1-1	TRBV11-2	once	.	TGTGTCAGCAGCTTAGTCGGGAGGGTCGCTGAAGCTTTCTTT	CVSSLVGRVAEAFF
TRBJ1-1	TRBV24-1	.	.	TGTGCCACCCGGGCCACCATGAACACTGAAGCTTTCTTT	CATRATMNTEAFF
TRBJ1-2	TRBV4-2	once	TRBD1	TGTGCCAGCTGTCAAGGACAGGGGGCTAACTATGGCTACACCTTC	CASCQGQGANYGYTF
TRBJ2-3	TRBV6-6	.	.	TGTGCCAGCAGTTACTCGACAAATACGCAGTATTTT	CASSYSTNTQYF
TRBJ2-7	TRBV6-1	few	.	TGTGCCAGCAGTGAACAGAGTCCCAGGAACCTCTACGAGCAGTACTTC	CASSEQSPRNLYEQYF
TRBJ1-5	TRBV12-3/TRBV12-4	.	.	TGTGCCAGCAGTATACGGCAGGCAGGGGGCAATCAGCCCCAGCATTTT	CASSIRQAGGNQPQHF
TRBJ2-7	TRBV20-1	many	.	TGCAGTGCTACAAAAGGGTTGGGGTACGAGCAGTACTTC	CSATKGLGYEQYF
TRBJ2-3	TRBV4-3	.	.	TGTGCCAGCAGCCAAGATAATGCGGGCACCACAGATACGCAGTATTTT	CASSQDNAGTTDTQYF
TRBJ2-3	TRBV5-6	.	TRBD2	TGTGCCAGCAGCTTCGGGACTATCGGGTACCCAGATACGCAGTATTTT	CASSFGTIGYPDTQYF